This paragraph covers one T cell receptor beta chain sequence. Original processing methods: Cell counts per sample came from amplifying reference gene primers. Clones were sequenced by immunoSEQ multiplex PCR, and TCRdb holds only the in-frame ones, with some missing. V and J calls and clone size are as listed in that table; D and trimming were resolved from the DNA. Among roughly 290,000 clones listed, 90% were seen once. This entry belongs to a study of blood T cell repertoires in COVID-19. Across the study: T cells, B-cell-depleted T cells, or PBMCs provided the cDNA or gDNA that served as material.

Germline CDR1 reads SNHLY; CDR2 reads FYNNEI. J was trimmed by 2 bases and V by 7 bases; bases with no gene match: 6. The CDR3 has 16 amino acids. Participant age was roughly 18 to 95 years, and participants resided in 20 to 30 US areas. The gene calls are TRBV2 and TRBJ1-3; 12 bases line up with TRBD1. The TCR was taken from a woman under 30 with acute COVID-19. Sample: PBMCs or T cells enriched from blood (not recorded which). The CDR3 bases are TGTGCCAGCACCGGGACAGGGGGCGCCCCTGGAAACACCATATATTTT. Translation gives CASTGTGGAPGNTIYF.